This T cell receptor (beta chain) was found in a study of cytomegalovirus exposure and HLA in healthy donors. Study observations and caveats: Associated with HLA alleles at 0.05 false discovery rate in a later analysis were 16,951 TCR beta sequences. A later analysis found that most CMV-associated TCR beta chains appeared HLA-restricted.

Turning to this clone: The antigen is undetermined.

The PCR employed 60 Vbeta primers together with 13 Jbeta primers. TCRdb's table, derived via immunoSEQ multiplex PCR, lists solely in-frame clones and lacks some. The sample contains approximately 79,000 clones, about four fifths of which appear only once. The germline V gene has CDR1 SGHRS and CDR2 YFSETQ. The CDR3 loop spans 18 amino acids. With 5 bases removed from V and 5 bases from J, the gap between germline ends came to 25 bases. Sequenced: PBMCs. The source of this sequence is a male donor in good health and CMV-seropositive. The V gene is TRBV5-1, the J gene TRBJ2-2; no clear D. The CDR3 DNA reads TGCGCCAGCAGTAGCCTCGGAATTAAGGCTCCCCGTACCGGGGAGCTGTTTTTT. Translation: CASSSLGIKAPRTGELFF.